Below, one T cell receptor beta chain is given with its context. Which antigen it targets is not known. Base qualities are missing; no much larger clone stands one base away. This sample was included in a study of T cell changes during pregnancy in multiple sclerosis (dated by TCRdb to about 2019). At the level of the whole study: Changes in the T cell repertoire over the course of pregnancy were examined in this study in women with multiple sclerosis.

The junction shows trimming of 2 bases on V and 4 bases on J, plus 9 bases between the germline ends. CDR1 and CDR2 are drawn from the germline V gene: SGHAT, FQNNGV. From the cysteine up to the phenylalanine, the CDR3 has a length of 14 residues. Just the 42-base CDR3 DNA is kept, in frame starting at base 1. Library preparation was by the immunoSEQ multiplex PCR assay. Here the immuneACCESS table is served through TCRdb, limited to in-frame sequences with V and J called. Missing clones are a known gap in these copies; in checked studies unresolved V genes cover under half, and the rest lacks a known reason. The sample table shows 50,000 to 70,000 clones, and approximately 92% are seen once. The ten largest clones take up 1.4% of the sample.

Sequenced material: peripheral blood, taken in the second trimester of pregnancy. The TCR sequence derives from a female donor with multiple sclerosis, enrolled in a pregnancy study. This chain is built from TRBV11-2 and TRBJ2-1, with no confidently assigned D gene. The CDR3 in this case is CASSLISPYNEQFF. The DNA sequence is as follows: TGTGCCAGCAGCTTAATATCCCCGTACAATGAGCAGTTCTTC.